This T cell receptor (beta chain) was observed in a study of response to subunit inactivated influenza vaccine. Study observations and caveats: It was suggested by the authors that few new T cells are recruited by each seasonal influenza vaccination.

MiXCR, applied by TCRdb to the RT-PCR reads, yields one record per CDR3 protein. Here the sample spans 550,000 to 600,000 distinct CDR3 sequences, approximately 12% being singletons. The length of the CDR3 is 17 residues. With V trimmed by 7 bases and J by 5 bases, 14 bases remained unmatched. Looked up from germline, CDR1 is MNHEY and CDR2 is SVGEGT. The sample holds many counts of this clonotype. Its antigen is still unknown. The sample consisted of PBMCs from blood, taken on the day of vaccination. The chain has TRBV6-2 or TRBV6-3 and TRBJ1-5; TRBD1 aligns across 10 bases. The clonotype originates from a man between 50 and 59 years old who received an inactivated influenza vaccine. This CDR3 is CASTTRRGQGRDQPQHF. As DNA, the CDR3 is TGTGCCAGCACTACAAGGAGGGGACAGGGGAGAGATCAGCCCCAGCATTTT.